This T cell receptor beta chain was documented in a study of shared clonotypes between healthy human individuals. On the study more broadly: Every donor yielded three CD4 naive, three CD4 memory, two CD8 naive and one CD8 memory plate.

This CDR3 comprises 16 residues. The V end was cut by 4 bases, the J end by 2 bases, with 19 bases between. The V gene's germline CDR1 is SGHRS and CDR2 YFSETQ. The table came from immunoSEQ multiplex PCR; TCRdb's copy has only in-frame clones and leaves some out. Seen here are millions of clones, more than 90% observed once, and the top ten hold roughly 0.13%. This sequence originates from a man between 18 and 29 years old in good health. The sample taken for sequencing was naive CD4+ T cells sorted from blood. Noted subset: CD45RA+ positively selected. The rearrangement joins TRBV5-1 to TRBJ2-7; D perhaps matches TRBD2 (5 bases). The CDR3 sequence: CASSATDLALTYEQYF. CDR3 coding DNA: TGCGCCAGCAGCGCGACGGACTTGGCCCTCACCTACGAGCAGTACTTC.